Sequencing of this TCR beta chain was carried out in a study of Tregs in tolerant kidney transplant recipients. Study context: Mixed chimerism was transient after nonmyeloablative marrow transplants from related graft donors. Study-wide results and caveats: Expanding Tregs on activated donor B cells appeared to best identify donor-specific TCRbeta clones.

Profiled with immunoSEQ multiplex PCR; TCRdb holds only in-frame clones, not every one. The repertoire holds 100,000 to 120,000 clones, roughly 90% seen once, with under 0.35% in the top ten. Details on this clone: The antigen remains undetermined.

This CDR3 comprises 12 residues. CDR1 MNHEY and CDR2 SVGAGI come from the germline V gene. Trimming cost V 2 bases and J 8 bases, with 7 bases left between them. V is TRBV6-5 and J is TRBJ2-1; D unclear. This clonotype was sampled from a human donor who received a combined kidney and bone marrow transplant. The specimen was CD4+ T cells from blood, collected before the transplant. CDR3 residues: CASSYDSHEQFF. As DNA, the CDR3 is TGTGCCAGCAGTTACGACTCTCATGAGCAGTTCTTC.